The 6 T cell receptor beta chains below come from one sample, sequenced in a study of blood T cell repertoires in COVID-19. Data came from immunoSEQ multiplex PCR; TCRdb stores just in-frame clones and leaves some out. This table has about 200,000 clones, almost 90% appearing once. Sequencing was done on a sample of peripheral blood. These receptors were taken from a man aged 50 to 59 with acute or convalescent COVID-19.

The chain joins TRBV30 to TRBJ2-1; D is possibly TRBD2 (5 bases). The V end was cut by 4 bases, the J end by 0 bases, with 13 bases between. This CDR3 is 15 amino acids long. Germline V lookup: CDR1 GTSNPN, CDR2 SVGIG (reference sequence). The CDR3 DNA reads as TGTGCCTGGAAACGCGGAACTAGCTCCTACAATGAGCAGTTCTTC. This sequence encodes CAWKRGTSSYNEQFF.

The chain combines TRBV19 with TRBJ2-2; tentatively, D is TRBD1 (6 bases). V was pared by 10 bases and J by 3 bases, with 12 bases between. Germline assignment: CDR1 LNHDA and CDR2 SQIVND (reference sequence). This CDR3 is built from 13 residues. CDR3 sequence reads: CAITSGDTGELFF. The DNA for the CDR3 is TGTGCCATCACATCAGGGGACACCGGGGAGCTGTTTTTT.

The V gene is TRBV9, the J gene TRBJ1-2; a possible D gene is TRBD1 (6 bases). Trimming pared 4 bases from V and 4 bases from J, leaving 11 bases between. The CDR3 is 13 residues long. Germline CDR1 SGDLS, CDR2 YYNGEE. CDR3 protein: CASSKGDAYGYTF. The CDR3 DNA reads TGTGCCAGCAGCAAGGGGGATGCCTATGGCTACACCTTC.

This clone was picked up one time. The rearrangement links TRBV11-2 to TRBJ2-7; 7 bases align to TRBD2. Germline V gene lookup returns CDR1 SGHAT and CDR2 FQNNGV. This CDR3 spans 14 amino acids. V lost 5 bases, J lost 6 bases, and 10 bases stayed unmatched. CDR3 region: CASSPGLSSSEQYF. The CDR3 nucleotides read TGTGCCAGCAGCCCGGGACTAAGCTCGTCCGAGCAGTACTTC.

CDR3 sequence reads: CASSEATGGAIYGYTF. The CDR3 region has the DNA TGTGCCAGCAGTGAAGCGACAGGGGGCGCAATCTATGGCTACACCTTC. The chain recombines TRBV6-1 with TRBJ1-2; TRBD1 agrees at 10 bases. CDR1 is MNHNS, CDR2 SASEGT, per germline. The ends lost 0 bases at V and 4 bases at J; junction bases unmatched: 5. The CDR3 runs 16 residues.

This chain joins TRBV27 and TRBJ1-4; D is possibly TRBD1 (6 bases). The CDR3 is 14 residues long. Trimming shortened V by 4 bases and J by 4 bases, and 10 bases separated the two germline ends. Germline-derived CDR1 and CDR2 are MNHEY and SMNVEV (reference sequence). CDR3 nucleotides: TGTGCCAGCAGTTCCGGACAGTTTAATGAAAAACTGTTTTTT. Translation: CASSSGQFNEKLFF.